The present entry profiles one T cell receptor beta chain with its context. The clone's antigen remains unknown. Base qualities are not at hand, and no much larger clone is one base apart. Sample time point, as interpreted from the label and publication: progressive disease on ibrutinib. For TCR beta library preparation, about 2.1 micrograms of genomic DNA were extracted from the cryopreserved PBMCs. Longitudinal blood samples from CLL patients on ibrutinib monotherapy underwent high-throughput TCR beta sequencing. The patients were enrolled in a single-center, open-label phase 2 trial of ibrutinib monotherapy. This entry is derived from a study of cytotoxic CD8 clonotypes in ibrutinib-treated CLL listed by TCRdb under 2021. Regarding the study in general: The cohort was composed of ten to eleven relapsed/refractory and roughly 15 treatment-naive patients; IGHV unmutated status was identified in roughly 17 patients. On average, each sample yielded 270,000 or so productive templates and about 94,000 productive rearrangements. Responses were partial in 24 patients and complete in 2; after median roughly 69 months follow-up, around 15 stayed in remission and 12 progressed. Every sample from remission and from progressive disease was obtained while the patients were still on ibrutinib. Of the 90 or so participants in the trial, about two dozen had longitudinal samples available. Cryopreserved peripheral blood mononuclear cells were obtained before treatment, at response, and at either sustained remission or disease progression. Response samples were taken after a median of approximately 13 months on treatment, ranging from about 6 to 40 months.

Each clonotype received, on average, around 10x coverage in deep resolution sequencing performed on a MiSeq, where the target depth lay between 1 in 1 million and 1 in 200,000 T cells. The immunoSEQ hsTCRB Kit was used to generate the TCR beta libraries. The source study handled its data this way. Data were analyzed with ImmunoSEQ Data Assistant and ImmunoSEQ Analyzer, with V, D and J genes assigned per IMGT definitions. Clonality, with values ranging from 0 to 1, was calculated as one minus the normalized Shannon entropy of productive rearrangement frequencies. Only overrepresented clonotypes making up at least 0.05% of each patient's repertoire were included in the public clonotype analysis. About a dozen age-matched healthy donor repertoires from immuneACCESS served as clonality controls. In TCRdb, the immuneACCESS table is reduced to in-frame sequences with V and J assigned. These tables do not hold every clone; where another copy was compared, an unresolved V gene accounts for under half, and the others remain unexplained. The DNA gave D and trimming, while V, J and clone size come from that table. The sample table records about 69,000 clones; 70% to 90% of these occur just once. The top ten hold 7.5% to 9.5% of the sample.

Reading the germline V gene gives CDR1 SNHLY and CDR2 FYNNEI. Measured from the cysteine to the phenylalanine, the CDR3 is 14 residues long. Left in the record is the CDR3 DNA by itself, 42 bases read in frame from the first base. The junction shows trimming of 4 bases on V and 7 bases on J, plus 14 bases between the germline ends. Study-level results and caveats: Clonality rose at ibrutinib response, remained stable during sustained remission, and dropped back toward baseline at progression. Sampling times were not matched between sustained-remission and progressing patients, and lymph node repertoires were not studied. Baseline clonality exceeded that of age-matched healthy donors and correlated strongly with circulating CD8+ T-cell counts. Public clonotypes were rare and either shrank or stayed stable during treatment, and the rise in clonality at ibrutinib response reflected expansion of private clonotypes.

Here the sequenced sample was PBMCs, taken at disease progression, from a patient treated with ibrutinib. This TCR came from a human donor with chronic lymphocytic leukemia. Here the chain combines TRBV2 and TRBJ1-5; a tentative D call is TRBD1 (6 bases match). The CDR3 region has the sequence CASSAPQGAQPQHF. The nucleotide sequence is TGTGCCAGCAGTGCCCCACAGGGTGCCCAGCCCCAGCATTTT.